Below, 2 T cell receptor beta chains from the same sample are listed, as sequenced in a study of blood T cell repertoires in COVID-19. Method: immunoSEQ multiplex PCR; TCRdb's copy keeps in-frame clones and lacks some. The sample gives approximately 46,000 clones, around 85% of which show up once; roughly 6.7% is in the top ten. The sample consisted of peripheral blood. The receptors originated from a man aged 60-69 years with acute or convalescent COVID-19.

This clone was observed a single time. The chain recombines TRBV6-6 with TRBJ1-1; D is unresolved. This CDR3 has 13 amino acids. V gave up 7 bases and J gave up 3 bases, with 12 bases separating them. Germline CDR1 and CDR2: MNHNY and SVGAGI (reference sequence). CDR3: CASTWPGDTEAFF. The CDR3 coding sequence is TGTGCCAGCACCTGGCCCGGGGACACTGAAGCTTTCTTT.

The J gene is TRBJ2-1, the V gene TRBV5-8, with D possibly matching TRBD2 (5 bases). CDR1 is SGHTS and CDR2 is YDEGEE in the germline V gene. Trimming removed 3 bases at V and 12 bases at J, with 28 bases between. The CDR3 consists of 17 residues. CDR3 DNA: TGTGCCAGCAGCTCGACCTCTTGGAGAGGGTCGACACTGTCGCAGTTCTTC. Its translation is CASSSTSWRGSTLSQFF.